This T cell receptor (beta chain) was recorded in a study of T-cell memory formation after mild COVID-19. Study-level points and caveats: Contracting CD4+ clones were located mainly in CM and EM, and CD8+ clones in EMRA.

This clonotype was detected a few times. The target antigen is unknown. The CDR3 runs to 15 residues. Trimming stripped 1 base from V and 2 bases from J, with 11 bases between. Germline V gene data show CDR1 as KGHSH and CDR2 as LQKENI. Amplification by 5'RACE using constant-segment primers produced TCR alpha and TCR beta cDNA libraries that carried sample barcodes and UMIs. One entry per CDR3 protein, called by TCRdb with MiXCR from the 5' RACE reads. This table has 450,000 to 650,000 distinct CDR3 sequences, around 20% appearing once. The rearrangement uses TRBV18 and TRBJ2-5, with D possibly being TRBD1 (6 bases). The TCR was taken from an adult woman who had mild COVID-19 (a few samples of this study predate the infection). Cell type and time point are not known. The sequenced sample consisted of PBMCs or a T cell subset sorted from them (not recorded which). CDR3 amino acids: CASSPLFGQQETQYF. The CDR3 nucleotides are TGTGCCAGCTCACCACTGTTCGGACAGCAAGAGACCCAGTACTTC.